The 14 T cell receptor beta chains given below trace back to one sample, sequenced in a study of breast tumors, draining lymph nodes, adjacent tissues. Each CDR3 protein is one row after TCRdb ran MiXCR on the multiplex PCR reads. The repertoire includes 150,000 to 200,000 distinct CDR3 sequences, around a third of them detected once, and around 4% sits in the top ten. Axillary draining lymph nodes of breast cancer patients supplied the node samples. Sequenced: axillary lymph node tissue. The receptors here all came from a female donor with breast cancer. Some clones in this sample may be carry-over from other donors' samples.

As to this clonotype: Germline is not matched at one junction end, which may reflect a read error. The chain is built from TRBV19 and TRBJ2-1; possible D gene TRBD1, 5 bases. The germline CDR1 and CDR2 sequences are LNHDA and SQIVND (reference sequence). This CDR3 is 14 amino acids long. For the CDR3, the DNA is TGTGCCAGTAGTACCAATGGGGCCTACAATGAGCAGCTCTTC. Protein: CASSTNGAYNEQLF.

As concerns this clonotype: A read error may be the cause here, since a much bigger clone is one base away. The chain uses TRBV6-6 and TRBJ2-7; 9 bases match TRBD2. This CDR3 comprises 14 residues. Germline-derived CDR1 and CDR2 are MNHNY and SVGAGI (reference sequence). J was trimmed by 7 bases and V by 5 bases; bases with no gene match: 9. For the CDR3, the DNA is TGTGCCAGCAGTCAAAGCGGGGGGCGATGGGAGCAGTACTTC. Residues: CASSQSGGRWEQYF.

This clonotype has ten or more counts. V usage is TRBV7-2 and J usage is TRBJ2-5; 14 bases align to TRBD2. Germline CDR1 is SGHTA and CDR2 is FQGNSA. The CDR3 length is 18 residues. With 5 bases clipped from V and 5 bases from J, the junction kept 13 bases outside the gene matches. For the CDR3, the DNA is TGTGCCAGCAGCCCCTTAAGGACTAGCGGGAGGACGGGTGAGACCCAGTACTTC. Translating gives CASSPLRTSGRTGETQYF.

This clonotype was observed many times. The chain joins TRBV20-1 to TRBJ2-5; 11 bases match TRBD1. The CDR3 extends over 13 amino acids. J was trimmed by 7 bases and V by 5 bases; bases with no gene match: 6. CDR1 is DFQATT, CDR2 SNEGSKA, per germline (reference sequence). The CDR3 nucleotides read TGCAGTGCTCCGGGACAGGGGGAGGCGACCCAGTACTTC. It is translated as CSAPGQGEATQYF.

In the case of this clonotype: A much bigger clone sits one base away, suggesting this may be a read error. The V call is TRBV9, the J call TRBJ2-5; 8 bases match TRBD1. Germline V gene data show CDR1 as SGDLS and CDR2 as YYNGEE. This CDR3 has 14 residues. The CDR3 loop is CASSYSTGEETQSF. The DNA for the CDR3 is TGTGCCAGCAGCTACTCGACAGGGGAAGAGACCCAGTCCTTC.

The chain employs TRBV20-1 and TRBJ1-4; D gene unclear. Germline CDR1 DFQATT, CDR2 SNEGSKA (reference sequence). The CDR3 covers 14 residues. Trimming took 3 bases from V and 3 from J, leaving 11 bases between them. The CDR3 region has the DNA TGCAGTGCTAGCGGAGGAGCCGCTAATGAAAAACTGTTTTTT. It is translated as CSASGGAANEKLFF.

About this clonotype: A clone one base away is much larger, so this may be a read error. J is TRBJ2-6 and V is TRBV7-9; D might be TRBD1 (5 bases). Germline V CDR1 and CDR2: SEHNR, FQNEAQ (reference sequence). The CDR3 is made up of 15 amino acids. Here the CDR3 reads CASSPGSSGANVLPF. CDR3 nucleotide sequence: TGTGCCAGCAGCCCAGGAAGCTCTGGGGCCAACGTCCTGCCTTTC.

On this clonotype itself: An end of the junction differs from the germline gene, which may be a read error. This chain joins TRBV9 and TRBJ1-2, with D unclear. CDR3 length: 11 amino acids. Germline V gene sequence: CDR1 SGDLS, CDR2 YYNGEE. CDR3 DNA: TGTGCCAGCAGCTTAGCGGTGGATTACAGCTTC. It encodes CASSLAVDYSF.

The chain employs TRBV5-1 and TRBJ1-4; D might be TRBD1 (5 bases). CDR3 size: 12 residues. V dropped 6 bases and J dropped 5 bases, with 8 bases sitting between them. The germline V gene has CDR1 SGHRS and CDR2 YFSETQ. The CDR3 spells CASTGGNEKLFF. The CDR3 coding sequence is TGCGCCAGCACGGGGGGGAATGAAAAACTGTTTTTT.

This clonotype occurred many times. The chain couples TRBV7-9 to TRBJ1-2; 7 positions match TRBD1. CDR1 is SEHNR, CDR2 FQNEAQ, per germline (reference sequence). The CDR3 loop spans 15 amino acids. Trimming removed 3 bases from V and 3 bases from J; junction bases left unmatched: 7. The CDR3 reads CASSFRTGRDYGYTF. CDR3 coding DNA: TGTGCCAGCAGCTTCCGGACAGGCCGAGACTATGGCTACACCTTC.

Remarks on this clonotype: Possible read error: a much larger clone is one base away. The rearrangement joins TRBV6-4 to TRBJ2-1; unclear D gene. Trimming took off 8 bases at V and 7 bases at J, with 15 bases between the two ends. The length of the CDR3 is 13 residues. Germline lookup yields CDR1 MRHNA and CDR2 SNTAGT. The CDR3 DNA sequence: TGTGCCAGCTCCCACCACAGTACGAATGAGCAGTTCTTC. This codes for CASSHHSTNEQFF.

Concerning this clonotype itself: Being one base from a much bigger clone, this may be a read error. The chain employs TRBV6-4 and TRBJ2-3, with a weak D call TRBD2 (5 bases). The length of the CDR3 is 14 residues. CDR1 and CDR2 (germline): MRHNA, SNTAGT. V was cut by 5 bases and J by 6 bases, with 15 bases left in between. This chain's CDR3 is CASSYPALGDTQYF. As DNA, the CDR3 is TGTGCCAGCAGTTACCCGGCACTAGGGGATACGCAGTATTTT.

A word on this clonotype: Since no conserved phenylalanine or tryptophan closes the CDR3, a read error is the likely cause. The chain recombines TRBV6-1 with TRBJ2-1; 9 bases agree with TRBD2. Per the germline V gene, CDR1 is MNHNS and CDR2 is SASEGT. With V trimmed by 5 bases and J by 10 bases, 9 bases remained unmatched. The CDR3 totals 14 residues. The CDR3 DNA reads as TGTGCCAGCAGTCGCGGCGGGAGGGGGGGGGAGCAGTTCTCC. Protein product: CASSRGGRGGEQFS.

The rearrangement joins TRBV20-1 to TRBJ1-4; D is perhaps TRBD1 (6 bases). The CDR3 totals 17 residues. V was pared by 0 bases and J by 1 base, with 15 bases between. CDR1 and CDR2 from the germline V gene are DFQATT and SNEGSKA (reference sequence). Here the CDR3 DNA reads TGCAGTGCTAGAGACGTCACGGGGGCCTTAACTAATGAAAAACTGTTTTTT. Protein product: CSARDVTGALTNEKLFF.